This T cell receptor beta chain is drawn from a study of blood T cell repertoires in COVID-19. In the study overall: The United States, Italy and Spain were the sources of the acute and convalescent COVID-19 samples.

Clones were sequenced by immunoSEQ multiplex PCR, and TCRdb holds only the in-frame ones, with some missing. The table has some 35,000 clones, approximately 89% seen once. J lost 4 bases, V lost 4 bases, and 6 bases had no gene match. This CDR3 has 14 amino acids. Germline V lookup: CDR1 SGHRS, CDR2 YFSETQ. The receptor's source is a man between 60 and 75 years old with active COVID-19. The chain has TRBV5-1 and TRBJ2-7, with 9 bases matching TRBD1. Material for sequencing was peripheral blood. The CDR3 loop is CASSVGQGTYEQYF. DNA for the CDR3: TGCGCCAGCAGCGTCGGACAGGGGACATACGAGCAGTACTTC.